Given below is one T cell receptor beta chain in context. What it recognizes is unknown. This entry belongs to a study of identifying expanded T cells in peripheral blood. General study points: Over two and four weeks, about 15 and 19 clones changed, versus approximately 1.1 between replicates.

Clones were read by immunoSEQ multiplex PCR, and TCRdb kept only the in-frame ones, dropping some. The sample has about 97,000 clones, about 91% seen once. The sequenced sample was blood. This TCR was sampled from a person aged 18 to 75 in good health.

CDR3 loop: CASSPTRSGYEQYF. The CDR3 DNA reads as TGTGCCAGCTCTCCGACTAGAAGTGGTTACGAGCAGTACTTC. The V and J genes are TRBV18 and TRBJ2-7, with D perhaps matching TRBD2 (6 bases). Germline lookup yields CDR1 KGHSH and CDR2 LQKENI. V lost 6 bases to trimming and J lost 4 bases, with 16 bases between them. This CDR3 region has 14 residues.